The present TCR beta chain was sequenced within a study of a mutant IDH1 vaccine in newly diagnosed glioma. On the study more broadly: Vaccines began 4-6 weeks after radiotherapy alone, or with temozolomide cycles. Prior therapy was radiotherapy, temozolomide, or both; most received both.

V dropped 4 bases and J dropped 4 bases, with 13 bases sitting between them. The germline CDR1 and CDR2 sequences are MNHEY and SMNVEV (reference sequence). This CDR3 has 14 residues. Time point in this sample: week 23, last vaccination. What each vaccine dose contained was 300 ug of mutant IDH1 20-mer peptide, accompanied by topical imiquimod. Profiling relied on immunoSEQ multiplex PCR, and the TCRdb table lists in-frame clones only, not all of them. The sample lists some 70,000 clones, roughly 84% seen once, with roughly 14% in the top ten. Note on this clone: The antigen is undetermined.

The material was PBMCs, obtained from a glioma patient whose treatment included an IDH1 peptide vaccine. The chain carries TRBV27 and TRBJ1-2; D might be TRBD1 (6 bases). The source is a man between 18 and 29 years old with glioma. The CDR3 region is CASSSRTDSYGYTF. The CDR3 DNA is TGTGCCAGCAGTTCGAGGACAGATTCCTATGGCTACACCTTC.